Below, 21 T cell receptor beta chains from the same sample are listed, as sequenced in a study of post-analysis software for immune sequencing data. Which antigens these TCRs recognize remains unknown. Study-level findings and limits: Among roughly 5 TRBV segments more frequent in patients than controls were TRBV5-6, TRBV5-1 and TRBV20-1.

TCR beta libraries were prepared from cDNA with unique molecular identifiers. In TCRdb, the PCR reads were re-called with MiXCR into one record per CDR3 protein. The sample has over 250,000 distinct CDR3 sequences; roughly a third are singletons. Input material: blood. All receptors derive from a girl aged 5 to 17 with multiple sclerosis.

This clonotype has ten or more counts. The chain combines TRBV28 with TRBJ2-1; 11 nucleotides agree with TRBD2. CDR3 length: 12 residues. Germline trimming cut 6 bases from V and 14 bases from J; bases unmatched to any gene: 6. Germline CDR1 and CDR2: MDHEN and SYDVKM. The DNA of the CDR3 is TGTGCCAGCAGCCTTAGCGGGGGGGAAAAGTTCTTC. Its protein is CASSLSGGEKFF.

This clonotype has ten or more counts. The V call is TRBV20-1, the J call TRBJ2-3, with 12 bases fitting TRBD2. CDR3 length: 16 amino acids. Germline V gene data show CDR1 as DFQATT and CDR2 as SNEGSKA (reference sequence). V was clipped by 5 bases and J by 4 bases; unmatched bases: 10. Here the CDR3 reads CSAPPSTSGRPDTQYF. For the CDR3, the DNA is TGCAGTGCTCCACCTTCGACTAGCGGGAGACCAGATACGCAGTATTTT.

This clonotype was observed at least ten times. The chain combines TRBV20-1 with TRBJ1-6; 7 nucleotides match TRBD1. CDR1 DFQATT and CDR2 SNEGSKA come from the germline V gene (reference sequence). V gave up 6 bases and J gave up 8 bases; unmatched junction bases: 4. The CDR3 totals 12 residues. CDR3 in amino acids: CSARQGDSPLHF. Written as DNA, the CDR3 is TGCAGTGCACGACAGGGCGATTCACCCCTCCACTTT.

A word on this clonotype: A read error may explain this, as a much larger clone is one base away. The rearrangement links TRBV7-9 to TRBJ1-5; D unresolved. Germline V gives CDR1 SEHNR, CDR2 FQNEAQ (reference sequence). This CDR3 region has 13 residues. The chain's CDR3 is CARSFSGNQPQHF. The CDR3, as DNA: TGTGCCCGCAGCTTCTCAGGCAATCAGCCCCAGCATTTT.

This sequence joins TRBV5-1 and TRBJ2-7; D possibly corresponds to TRBD2 (6 bases). TRBJ2-5 matches the DNA end more closely, so the J call is doubtful. Looked up from germline, CDR1 is SGHRS and CDR2 is YFSETQ. The CDR3 has 18 amino acids. CDR3 nucleotides: TGCGCCAGCAGCTTGGGGGTAGCGGCCCTTACATCGGGGGAGACCCAGTACTTC. It specifies CASSLGVAALTSGETQYF.

Turning to this clonotype: This may stem from a read error, because a much larger clone lies one nucleotide away. The J gene is TRBJ1-1, the V gene TRBV13, with D perhaps matching TRBD1 (5 bases). The germline CDR1 and CDR2 sequences are PRHDT and FYEKMQ (reference sequence). CDR3 length equals 15 residues. V lost 7 bases, J lost 1 base, and 16 bases lay in between. CDR3 in DNA: TGTGCCAGCACCCTAATGACAGAAAAGAACACTGAAGCTTTCTTT. Translation: CASTLMTEKNTEAFF.

The chain is built from TRBV9 and TRBJ1-5; D perhaps matches TRBD1 (6 bases). V dropped 3 bases and J dropped 2 bases, with 18 bases sitting between them. The V gene's germline CDR1 is SGDLS and CDR2 YYNGEE. The CDR3 length is 17 residues. This CDR3 reads CASSARTTGSGNQPQHF. In nucleotides, the CDR3 is TGTGCCAGCAGCGCCAGGACCACAGGGTCAGGCAATCAGCCCCAGCATTTT.

In the case of this clonotype: Just one base apart from a much larger clone, this may be a read error. This chain connects TRBV12-3 or TRBV12-4 to TRBJ1-6; 10 bases agree with TRBD1. The CDR3 spans 14 residues. The CDR3 here is CAGSSGTGASPLHF. CDR3 DNA: TGTGCCGGCAGCTCCGGGACAGGGGCCTCACCCCTCCACTTT.

This clonotype occurred many times. This rearrangement joins TRBV9 to TRBJ1-1, with a tentative D call TRBD1 (5 bases). The CDR3 sequence is 14 residues long. The V gene's germline CDR1 is SGDLS and CDR2 YYNGEE. The germline V and J ends were trimmed by 3 bases and 2 bases, with 11 bases remaining between them. CDR3 sequence (DNA): TGTGCCAGCAGCGCCGCCGGGGGTAACACTGAAGCTTTCTTT. It specifies CASSAAGGNTEAFF.

The sample holds many counts of this clonotype. J is TRBJ2-5 and V is TRBV12-3 or TRBV12-4; D not certain. There are 11 residues in the CDR3. Trimming left V 8 bases short and J 11 bases short, with 15 bases between. The CDR3 region has the DNA TGTGCCAGCGGTCCAGATCAGTTACAGTACTTC. Its protein is CASGPDQLQYF.

This clonotype was counted many times. The V gene is TRBV27, the J gene TRBJ2-5; maybe TRBD2 (5 bases). CDR3 size: 16 residues. In germline, CDR1 is MNHEY, CDR2 SMNVEV (reference sequence). Trimming took 2 bases from V and 4 from J, leaving 17 bases between them. The chain's CDR3 is CASSLGPGIVGETQYF. The DNA of the CDR3 is TGTGCCAGCAGTTTAGGGCCGGGGATCGTTGGAGAGACCCAGTACTTC.

Many counts were recorded for this clonotype. This rearrangement joins TRBV21-1 to TRBJ2-3; the DNA was not used to check the table's D call, TRBD1. TRBV21-1 is tagged as a pseudogene. The CDR3 totals 18 residues. The CDR3, as DNA: TGTGCCAGCAGCAAAGAGGTCGCTTATCACCCCTGCACAGATACGCAGTATTTT. It yields the protein CASSKEVAYHPCTDTQYF.

This clonotype was seen at least ten times. This sequence joins TRBV29-1 and TRBJ2-3; D might be TRBD2 (7 bases). The CDR3 covers 13 residues. Trimming took off 8 bases at V and 6 bases at J, with 18 bases between the two ends. Germline CDR1 reads SQVTM; CDR2 reads ANQGSEA. CDR3 amino acids: CSLSGLGGDTQYF. CDR3 DNA sequence: TGCAGCTTATCCGGACTAGGGGGGGATACGCAGTATTTT.

In its sample, this clonotype was seen a few times. This sequence may be a read error, since a much larger clone differs from it by one base. The chain combines TRBV6-5 with TRBJ1-2; D might be TRBD1 (6 bases). Germline V gene lookup returns CDR1 MNHEY and CDR2 SVGAGI. This CDR3 has 12 residues. CDR3 DNA: TGTGCCAGCAGTGTACAGGGCTATGACTACACCTTC. Its protein is CASSVQGYDYTF.

With regard to this clonotype: A much larger clone differs by one base, so this may be a read error. The rearrangement links TRBV20-1 to TRBJ1-5, with TRBD1 as a possible D gene (6 bases). Germline CDR1 is DFQATT and CDR2 is SNEGSKA (reference sequence). The CDR3 spans 12 residues. The CDR3 here is CSVDSHSQSQHF. The CDR3 region has the DNA TGCAGTGTGGACAGCCACAGTCAGTCCCAGCATTTT.

The chain joins TRBV18 to TRBJ2-5; 8 bases map to TRBD2. Germline trimming cut 3 bases from V and 2 bases from J; bases unmatched to any gene: 8. The CDR3 loop spans 16 amino acids. The germline CDR1 and CDR2 sequences are KGHSH and LQKENI. The CDR3: CASSPPGSGVQETQYF. CDR3 sequence (DNA): TGTGCCAGCTCACCCCCGGGTAGCGGGGTACAAGAGACCCAGTACTTC.

This clonotype was detected many times. This chain connects TRBV4-1 to TRBJ2-3; 8 positions match TRBD2. The CDR3 runs 17 residues. Looked up from germline, CDR1 is MGHRA and CDR2 is YSYEKL. The trim removed 0 bases at V and 1 base at J, leaving 6 bases unmatched. The CDR3 sequence: CASSQDGAGAGTDTQYF. The CDR3 bases are TGCGCCAGCAGCCAAGATGGAGCGGGGGCTGGCACAGATACGCAGTATTTT.

Turning to this clonotype: At one end the junction does not follow the germline gene, possibly because of a read error. This chain connects TRBV6-1 to TRBJ2-5; 9 bases line up with TRBD2. In germline, CDR1 is MNHNS, CDR2 SASEGT. The CDR3 totals 15 residues. The CDR3 region is CASSDGSGRQEAQYF. CDR3 DNA sequence: TGTGCCAGCAGTGATGGTAGCGGGAGACAAGAGGCCCAGTACTTC.

This clonotype was counted ten times or more. The chain carries TRBV20-1 and TRBJ2-5; D is undetermined. The CDR3 is made up of 10 amino acids. Germline loops: CDR1 DFQATT, CDR2 SNEGSKA (reference sequence). V shed 7 bases and J shed 1 base, with 4 bases lying between them. This chain's CDR3 is CSGTQETQYF. The CDR3 DNA is TGCAGTGGGACCCAAGAGACCCAGTACTTC.

This chain uses TRBV20-1 with TRBJ2-5, with D perhaps given as TRBD1 or TRBD2 (5 bases each). This CDR3 contains 15 residues. V shed 0 bases and J shed 5 bases, with 16 bases lying between them. Germline V gene lookup returns CDR1 DFQATT and CDR2 SNEGSKA (reference sequence). The CDR3 DNA follows: TGCAGTGCTAGAGATGGGGGTAGAAGATCTGAGACCCAGTACTTC. Its translation is CSARDGGRRSETQYF.

Remarks on this clonotype: Since a much larger clone is just one base distant, this may be a read error. This chain joins TRBV12-3 or TRBV12-4 and TRBJ1-2, with D perhaps matching TRBD1 (5 bases). The CDR3 is 16 residues long. The DNA of the CDR3 is TGTGCCTGCAGCCCGGACCCTGGGAGGGGTAACTATGGCTACACCTTC. It translates to CACSPDPGRGNYGYTF.